One sample yielded the 26 T cell receptor beta chains listed below, sequenced in a study of human T cells and chemical hapten exposure. In TCRdb, the RACE reads were re-called with MiXCR into one record per CDR3 protein. The sample lists approximately 80,000 distinct CDR3 sequences; 10% to 11% were seen once. The sample's time point: patch test 3, about 24 weeks after DPC sensitization. Treatment denoted: therapeutic diphenylcyclopropenone sensitization with weekly scalp DPC. Here the sequenced sample was whole blood, taken in connection with sensitization to the hapten diphenylcyclopropenone (DPC). The source of these receptors is a woman between 45 and 60 years old with alopecia areata. Some clones in this sample may be carry-over from other donors' samples.

This clonotype has only a few counts. The CDR3 does not close with the conserved phenylalanine or tryptophan, likely indicating a read error. The chain employs TRBV14 and TRBJ1-3; tentatively, D is TRBD1 (5 bases). Germline CDR1 is SGHDN and CDR2 is FVKESK. V was cut by 0 bases and J by 0 bases, with 9 bases left in between. The CDR3 is 16 amino acids. The CDR3, as DNA: TGTGCCAGCAGCCAAGATCAGGGATGCTCTGGAAACACCATATATCTT. Translating gives CASSQDQGCSGNTIYL.

This chain connects TRBV5-1 to TRBJ2-7; the D is unclear. Germline CDR1 SGHRS, CDR2 YFSETQ. With 3 bases removed from V and 7 bases from J, the gap between germline ends came to 17 bases. There are 14 residues in the CDR3. CDR3 DNA sequence: TGCGCCAGCAGCTCGGATCCCTCCCGGTGGGAGCAGTACTTC. It encodes CASSSDPSRWEQYF.

The genes are TRBV29-1 and TRBJ2-3; the match to TRBD2 covers 10 bases. V was clipped by 6 bases and J by 3 bases; unmatched bases: 6. Germline loops: CDR1 SQVTM, CDR2 ANQGSEA. The CDR3 extends over 14 amino acids. The CDR3 coding sequence is TGCAGCGTCTACCCTAGCGGGAGAACAGATACGCAGTATTTT. It yields the protein CSVYPSGRTDTQYF.

This rearrangement joins TRBV12-3 or TRBV12-4 to TRBJ2-2, with D unclear. This CDR3 is built from 12 residues. The V and J ends lost 6 bases and 5 bases respectively, with 7 bases between them. CDR3 in amino acids: CASRLTTGELFF. For the CDR3, the DNA is TGTGCCAGCAGGTTGACAACCGGGGAGCTGTTTTTT.

In this sample, this clonotype turned up many times. Here the CDR3 DNA reads TGTGCCAGCAGCGAGAGATGGGGAAGCAATCAGCCCCAGCATTTT. Amino acids: CASSERWGSNQPQHF. The gene calls are TRBV7-2 and TRBJ1-5; D is unresolved. V gave up 5 bases and J gave up 1 base, with 12 bases separating them. The CDR3 is made up of 15 amino acids. Germline V gene data show CDR1 as SGHTA and CDR2 as FQGNSA.

This clonotype was recorded at least ten times. The rearrangement uses TRBV5-6 and TRBJ1-3; D unresolved. Trimming removed 0 bases at V and 2 bases at J, with 6 bases between. The germline CDR1 and CDR2 sequences are SGHDT and YYEEEE. This CDR3 has 14 residues. CDR3 nucleotides: TGTGCCAGCAGCTTGGCGCAGGCTGGAAACACCATATATTTT. Encoded protein: CASSLAQAGNTIYF.

This clonotype came up a few times. The chain is built from TRBV10-3 and TRBJ1-1, with D hard to call. Germline V gene data show CDR1 as ENHRY and CDR2 as SYGVKD. Trimming left V 0 bases short and J 5 bases short, with 13 bases between. This CDR3 has 15 residues. Here the CDR3 DNA reads TGTGCCATCAGTGAGTCCGTCAGGCGGGAGACTGAAGCTTTCTTT. The encoded protein is CAISESVRRETEAFF.

This clonotype was observed at least ten times. This rearrangement joins TRBV9 to TRBJ1-3; unclear D gene. CDR3 length: 15 residues. V was pared by 5 bases and J by 2 bases, with 14 bases between. Germline V gene sequence: CDR1 SGDLS, CDR2 YYNGEE. CDR3 protein: CASSKTGLAGNTIYF. Written as DNA, the CDR3 is TGTGCCAGCAGTAAGACTGGGCTGGCTGGAAACACCATATATTTT.

This clonotype was picked up many times. V and J are TRBV7-8 and TRBJ2-1; the D is unclear. Germline assignment: CDR1 SGHVS and CDR2 FQNEAQ. This CDR3 comprises 11 residues. V was cut by 5 bases and J by 6 bases, with 5 bases left in between. In DNA, the CDR3 is TGTGCCAGCAGCCCCATCAATGAGCAGTTCTTC. Its protein product is CASSPINEQFF.

The rearrangement uses TRBV7-9 and TRBJ2-7; TRBD1 is a possible D gene (5 bases). Per germline, CDR1 SEHNR and CDR2 FQNEAQ (reference sequence). The ends were cut back, 3 bases at V and 0 bases at J, with 9 bases in the middle. This CDR3 has 14 amino acids. The CDR3 sequence: CASSFFDSSYEQYF. CDR3 DNA: TGTGCCAGCAGCTTTTTTGACAGCTCCTACGAGCAGTACTTC.

This clonotype turned up a few times. This chain connects TRBV9 to TRBJ2-7; D call uncertain. The length of the CDR3 is 15 residues. Germline-derived CDR1 and CDR2 are SGDLS and YYNGEE. The germline V and J ends were trimmed by 4 bases and 0 bases, with 14 bases remaining between them. The CDR3 region has the DNA TGTGCCAGCAGCTCCCGACCTGTAAGCTCCTACGAGCAGTACTTC. Translated, it gives CASSSRPVSSYEQYF.

This clonotype was seen many times. The chain couples TRBV29-1 to TRBJ2-6; 7 positions match TRBD2. The CDR3 runs to 15 residues. Per the germline V gene, CDR1 is SQVTM and CDR2 is ANQGSEA. V shed 4 bases and J 4 bases; nucleotides not matched to a gene: 7. CDR3 loop: CSVGEGGAGANVLTF. For the CDR3, the DNA is TGCAGCGTTGGGGAGGGAGGAGCCGGGGCCAACGTCCTGACTTTC.

This clonotype appeared many times. The chain is built from TRBV12-3 or TRBV12-4 and TRBJ2-7; D unclear. This CDR3 is built from 16 residues. The V gene lost 5 bases and the J gene lost 0 bases, with 17 bases spanning the gap. The chain's CDR3 is CASSPRRLLSSYEQYF. The CDR3 nucleotides read TGTGCCAGCAGTCCCCGGAGACTTCTTAGCTCCTACGAGCAGTACTTC.

This clonotype was recorded many times. The rearrangement links TRBV11-1 to TRBJ2-1; no reliable D call. V gave up 1 base and J gave up 5 bases, with 9 bases separating them. The CDR3 has 14 residues. The germline gives CDR1 SGHAT, CDR2 FQDESV (reference sequence). CDR3 DNA sequence: TGTGCCAGCAGCTTAGAACAGACCGACAATGAGCAGTTCTTC. Translated, it gives CASSLEQTDNEQFF.

The chain employs TRBV29-1 and TRBJ2-2, with TRBD1 matching over 10 bases. The V gene's germline CDR1 is SQVTM and CDR2 ANQGSEA. The length of the CDR3 is 15 residues. Germline trimming cut 6 bases from V and 7 bases from J; bases unmatched to any gene: 11. CDR3 in amino acids: CSVGPGQGVIGELFF. The CDR3 nucleotides read TGCAGCGTCGGCCCCGGACAGGGGGTTATCGGGGAGCTGTTTTTT.

This clonotype was observed a handful of times. The chain carries TRBV5-1 and TRBJ2-1; D gene unclear. Per germline, CDR1 SGHRS and CDR2 YFSETQ. The CDR3 contains 13 residues. Trimming left V 4 bases short and J 5 bases short, with 10 bases between. The CDR3: CASSAVPDNEQFF. The CDR3 DNA sequence: TGCGCCAGCAGCGCCGTCCCGGACAATGAGCAGTTCTTC.

There are many counts of this clonotype. This chain links TRBV7-6 with TRBJ2-7; D may match TRBD1 or TRBD2 (5 bases each). The germline V gene has CDR1 SGHVS and CDR2 FNYEAQ. The CDR3 totals 14 residues. V lost 5 bases, J lost 3 bases, and 14 bases lay in between. The CDR3 DNA reads as TGTGCCAGCAGCCGCCCGGCAGGGAGCTACGAGCAGTACTTC. Translating gives CASSRPAGSYEQYF.

In its sample, this clonotype was seen many times. The CDR3 coding sequence is TGTGCCAGCAGAATTAACACTGAAGCTTTCTTT. Translating gives CASRINTEAFF. The chain couples TRBV28 to TRBJ1-1; D remains ambiguous. There are 11 residues in the CDR3. Trimming pared 6 bases from V and 2 bases from J, leaving 4 bases between. CDR1 is MDHEN and CDR2 is SYDVKM in the germline V gene.

Remarks on this clonotype: An end of the junction differs from the germline gene, which may be a read error. The chain combines TRBV5-1 with TRBJ2-7; D is unclear. The CDR3 spans 14 residues. Germline V gene data show CDR1 as SGHRS and CDR2 as YFSETQ. CDR3 loop: CASSLDASSHEQYF. The CDR3 DNA sequence: TGCGCCAGCAGCTTGGACGCGAGCTCCCACGAGCAGTACTTC.

This clonotype has a single count. The genes are TRBV29-1 and TRBJ2-5, with D unresolved. The CDR3 spans 14 residues. Per the germline V gene, CDR1 is SQVTM and CDR2 is ANQGSEA. Trimming shortened V by 3 bases and J by 5 bases, and 16 bases separated the two germline ends. The CDR3 nucleotides read TGCAGCGTTGACGCTACTTCAAGTGGTGAGACCCAGTACTTC. Residues: CSVDATSSGETQYF.

This clonotype showed up many times. The chain links TRBV28 to TRBJ2-7; D is undetermined. Trimming left V 3 bases short and J 5 bases short, with 8 bases between. The CDR3 has 12 residues. Germline V gives CDR1 MDHEN, CDR2 SYDVKM. The CDR3 DNA reads TGTGCCAGCAGTTTCTCCAGGAACGAGCAGTACTTC. Its translation is CASSFSRNEQYF. The variable domain in full, with the rest retrieved from reference TRBV28 and TRBJ2-7, is DVKVTQSSRYLVKRTGEKVFLECVQDMDHENMFWYRQDPGLGLRLIYFSYDVKMKEKGDIPEGYSVSREKKERFSLILESASTNQTSMYLCASSFSRNEQYFGPGTRLTVT.

This clonotype showed up many times. J is TRBJ2-2 and V is TRBV10-3; TRBD2 agrees at 11 bases. Trimming at V came to 2 bases and at J to 5 bases, leaving 1 base not matched to a gene. CDR1 and CDR2 from the germline V gene are ENHRY and SYGVKD. This CDR3 is 15 amino acids long. CDR3 bases: TGTGCCATCAGTGAGAGGACTAGCGGGACCGGGGAGCTGTTTTTT. It yields the protein CAISERTSGTGELFF.

This clonotype was seen at least ten times. CDR3: CASSLGAPDTQYF. The CDR3 DNA reads TGTGCCAGCAGCTTAGGAGCACCAGATACGCAGTATTTT. V and J are TRBV11-2 and TRBJ2-3; D remains ambiguous. Germline assignment: CDR1 SGHAT and CDR2 FQNNGV. V was trimmed by 1 base and J by 4 bases, leaving 6 bases between them. The CDR3 spans 13 residues.

Comments on this clonotype: The junction shows a germline mismatch at one end, possibly a read error. This chain uses TRBV12-3 or TRBV12-4 with TRBJ2-1; the match to TRBD2 covers 12 bases. The CDR3 is made up of 14 amino acids. This CDR3 reads CASRRLAGDNKQFF. The DNA of the CDR3 is TGTGCCAGCAGAAGACTAGCGGGGGACAATAAGCAGTTCTTC.

This clonotype was recorded many times. V gene TRBV29-1 combines with J gene TRBJ1-2; 9 positions match TRBD1. The CDR3 spans 15 residues. CDR1 is SQVTM and CDR2 is ANQGSEA in the germline V gene. Germline trimming cut 1 base from V and 1 base from J; bases unmatched to any gene: 4. CDR3: CSVEGTGAGNYGYTF. The CDR3 DNA reads as TGCAGCGTTGAAGGGACAGGGGCGGGTAACTATGGCTACACCTTC.

This clonotype has only a few counts. This chain links TRBV20-1 with TRBJ2-1; D possibly matches TRBD1 or TRBD2 (5 bases each). The CDR3 is made up of 16 amino acids. Trimming pared 0 bases from V and 4 bases from J, leaving 16 bases between. CDR1 and CDR2 (germline): DFQATT, SNEGSKA (reference sequence). This CDR3 is CSARDPGRDGYNEQFF. CDR3 DNA sequence: TGCAGTGCTAGAGATCCGGGACGGGATGGATACAATGAGCAGTTCTTC.